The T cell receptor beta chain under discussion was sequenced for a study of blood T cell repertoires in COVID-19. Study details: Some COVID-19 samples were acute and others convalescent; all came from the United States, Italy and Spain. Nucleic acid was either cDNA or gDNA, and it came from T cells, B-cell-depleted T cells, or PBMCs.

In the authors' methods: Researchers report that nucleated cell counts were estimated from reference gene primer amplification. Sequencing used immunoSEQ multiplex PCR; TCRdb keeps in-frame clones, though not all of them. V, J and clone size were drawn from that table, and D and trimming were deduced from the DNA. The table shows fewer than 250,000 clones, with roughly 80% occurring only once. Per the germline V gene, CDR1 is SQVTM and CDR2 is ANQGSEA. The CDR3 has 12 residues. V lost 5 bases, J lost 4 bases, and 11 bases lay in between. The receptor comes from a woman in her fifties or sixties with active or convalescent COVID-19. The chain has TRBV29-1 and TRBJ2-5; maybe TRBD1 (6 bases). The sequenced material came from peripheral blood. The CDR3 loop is CSVRTAIETQYF. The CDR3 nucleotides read TGCAGCGTTCGGACAGCTATAGAGACCCAGTACTTC.